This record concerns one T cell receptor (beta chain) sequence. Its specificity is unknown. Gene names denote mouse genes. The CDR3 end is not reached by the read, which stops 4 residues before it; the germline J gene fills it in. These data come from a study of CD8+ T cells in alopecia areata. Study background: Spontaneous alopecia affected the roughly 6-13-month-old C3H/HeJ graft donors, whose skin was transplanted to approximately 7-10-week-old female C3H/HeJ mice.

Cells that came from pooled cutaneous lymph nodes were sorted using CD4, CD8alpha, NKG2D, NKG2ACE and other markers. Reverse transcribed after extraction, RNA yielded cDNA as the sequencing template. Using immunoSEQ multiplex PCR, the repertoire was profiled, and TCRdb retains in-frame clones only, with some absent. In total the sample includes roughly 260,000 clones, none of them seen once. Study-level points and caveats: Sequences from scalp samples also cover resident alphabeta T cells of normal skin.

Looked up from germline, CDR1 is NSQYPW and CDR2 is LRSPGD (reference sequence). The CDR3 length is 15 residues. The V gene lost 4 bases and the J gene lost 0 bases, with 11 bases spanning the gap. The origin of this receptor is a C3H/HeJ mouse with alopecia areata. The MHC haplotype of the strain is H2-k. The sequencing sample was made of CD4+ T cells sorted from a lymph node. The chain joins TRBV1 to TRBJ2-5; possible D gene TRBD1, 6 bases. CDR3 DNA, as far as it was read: TGCACCTGCAGTGGGACAGCCCTTAACCAAGAC. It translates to CTCSGTALNQD. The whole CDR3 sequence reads CTCSGTALNQDTQYF.